This T cell receptor (beta chain) was documented in a study of blood T cell repertoires in COVID-19. Study details: From T cells, B-cell-depleted T cells, or PBMCs came the material, which was cDNA or gDNA.

Recruits, aged about 18 to 95 years, lived in 20 to 30 US areas. In assigning cohorts, the study relied on participant-reported clinical history. Donors in Cohort 3 counted as recovered after two negative PCRs, clearance, or symptom resolution. Clones were sequenced by immunoSEQ multiplex PCR, and TCRdb holds only the in-frame ones, with some missing. The sample yields about 310,000 clones, about nine tenths seen once. Germline CDR1 and CDR2: SGHNT and YYREEE (reference sequence). The CDR3 length is 13 residues. The ends were cut back, 6 bases at V and 7 bases at J, with 16 bases in the middle. The V and J genes are TRBV5-4 and TRBJ1-2; D is perhaps TRBD1 (6 bases). The sample taken for sequencing was PBMCs or T cells enriched from blood (not recorded which). The TCR sequence derives from a woman aged 25-40 years who had recovered from COVID-19. Written as DNA, the CDR3 is TGTGCCAGCACTTATCGACAGGATCTTGGCTACACCTTC. It yields the protein CASTYRQDLGYTF. The variable domain in full, with the rest retrieved from reference TRBV5-4 and TRBJ1-2, is ETGVTQSPTHLIKTRGQQVTLRCSSQSGHNTVSWYQQALGQGPQFIFQYYREEENGRGNFPPRFSGLQFPNYSSELNVNALELDDSALYLCASTYRQDLGYTFGSGTRLTVV.